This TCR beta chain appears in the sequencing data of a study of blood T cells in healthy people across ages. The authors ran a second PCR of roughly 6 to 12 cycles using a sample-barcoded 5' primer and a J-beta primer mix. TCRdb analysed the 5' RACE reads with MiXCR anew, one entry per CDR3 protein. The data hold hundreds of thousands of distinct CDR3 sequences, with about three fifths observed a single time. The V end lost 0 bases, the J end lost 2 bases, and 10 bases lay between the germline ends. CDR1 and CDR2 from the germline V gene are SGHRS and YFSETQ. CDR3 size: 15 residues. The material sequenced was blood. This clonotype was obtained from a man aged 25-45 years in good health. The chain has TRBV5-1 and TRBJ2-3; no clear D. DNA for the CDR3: TGCGCCAGCAGCTTGGGGCGGCCTGCCACAGATACGCAGTATTTT. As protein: CASSLGRPATDTQYF.